This TCR beta chain was found in a study of identical twins. Broader study findings: Compared with unrelated sharing, twin-shared out-of-frame alpha sequences had more low-probability sequences.

A remark on this clonotype: What it binds is not known.

With 0 bases removed from V and 9 bases from J, the gap between germline ends came to 10 bases. This CDR3 contains 14 residues. From germline, CDR1 is SGHRS and CDR2 YFSETQ. TCRdb reprocessed the 5' RACE reads with MiXCR, giving one entry per CDR3 protein. The table records around 550,000 distinct CDR3 sequences, 12% to 15% of them present only once. Separately, the same data were catalogued under a study of yellow fever vaccine responses in identical twins.

Sequenced: CD4+ T cells sorted from blood. The receptor was isolated from a woman between 18 and 29 years old in good health. V is TRBV5-1 and J is TRBJ1-6; D possibly corresponds to TRBD1 (6 bases). The CDR3 sequence is CASSLGQAISPLHF. The CDR3, as DNA: TGCGCCAGCAGCTTGGGACAGGCTATTTCACCCCTCCACTTT.